The 25 T cell receptor beta chains below all came from one sample that was sequenced in a study of cytomegalovirus exposure and HLA in healthy donors. A multiplex PCR was run with 60 Vbeta primers and 13 Jbeta primers. The method was immunoSEQ multiplex PCR; TCRdb's version includes in-frame clones alone and lacks a portion of them. There are a few hundred thousand clones in the sample; about three quarters occur only once, and around 1.7% lies in the top ten. Sample: PBMCs. These receptor sequences come from a man aged 18 to 35 in good health and CMV-seronegative.

The V gene is TRBV6-6, the J gene TRBJ2-7, with 10 nucleotides matching TRBD1. The CDR3 extends over 16 amino acids. From germline, CDR1 is MNHNY and CDR2 SVGAGI (reference sequence). The V and J ends lost 6 bases and 5 bases, in that order; junction bases with no gene match: 13. CDR3 DNA sequence: TGTGCCAGCAGAGATCAACCCGGACAGGGGGTTAACGAGCAGTACTTC. Translating gives CASRDQPGQGVNEQYF.

The chain is built from TRBV7-2 and TRBJ2-7; possibly TRBD1 for D (6 bases). Germline V gene data show CDR1 as SGHTA and CDR2 as FQGNSA. Trimming pared 2 bases from V and 2 bases from J, leaving 16 bases between. This CDR3 comprises 16 residues. CDR3 DNA: TGTGCCAGCAGCTTAACTGGAAAAAAGGGGGCCTACGAGCAGTACTTC. As protein: CASSLTGKKGAYEQYF.

This chain joins TRBV4-2 and TRBJ2-3; 10 positions match TRBD2. This CDR3 spans 15 amino acids. With 5 bases clipped from V and 2 bases from J, the junction kept 4 bases outside the gene matches. Germline CDR1 is LGHNA and CDR2 is YNFKEQ. CDR3 nucleotides: TGTGCCAGCAGCGAAGCGGGGGGGCTCACAGATACGCAGTATTTT. Encoded protein: CASSEAGGLTDTQYF.

The chain is built from TRBV15 and TRBJ1-1; perhaps TRBD1 as D (5 bases). CDR1 LNHNV and CDR2 YYDKDF come from the germline V gene (reference sequence). The CDR3 runs 14 residues. V lost 1 base and J 1 base, leaving 7 bases between the germline ends. CDR3 protein: CATSRVQGNTEAFF. DNA of the CDR3: TGTGCCACCAGCAGAGTGCAGGGGAACACTGAAGCTTTCTTT. The full variable domain, its missing parts supplied by reference TRBV15 and TRBJ1-1, is DAMVIQNPRYQVTQFGKPVTLSCSQTLNHNVMYWYQQKSSQAPKLLFHYYDKDFNNEADTPDNFQSRRPNTSFCFLDIRSPGLGDTAMYLCATSRVQGNTEAFFGQGTRLTVV.

V is TRBV7-2 and J is TRBJ2-5; 8 nucleotides align to TRBD1. Germline CDR1 reads SGHTA; CDR2 reads FQGNSA. With 3 bases clipped from V and 4 bases from J, the junction kept 7 bases outside the gene matches. The CDR3 has 15 residues. CDR3 sequence (DNA): TGTGCCAGCAGCTTGCAAACAGGGGGTATAGAGACCCAGTACTTC. This gives the protein CASSLQTGGIETQYF.

The V and J genes are TRBV14 and TRBJ2-7; 11 bases match TRBD1. Per the germline V gene, CDR1 is SGHDN and CDR2 is FVKESK. The CDR3 contains 15 residues. V trimming: 0 bases; J trimming: 6 bases; junction bases outside the gene matches: 4. The CDR3 loop is CASSQDRGTGGEQYF. The CDR3 nucleotides read TGTGCCAGCAGCCAAGATCGGGGGACAGGGGGCGAGCAGTACTTC.

The chain carries TRBV28 and TRBJ2-3; 8 bases align to TRBD1. Per the germline V gene, CDR1 is MDHEN and CDR2 is SYDVKM. The CDR3 runs to 15 residues. V trimming: 5 bases; J trimming: 1 base; junction bases outside the gene matches: 5. In DNA, the CDR3 is TGTGCCAGCAGTCAGCCGGGACAGGGCACAGATACGCAGTATTTT. This translates into CASSQPGQGTDTQYF. Full variable domain (missing parts from reference TRBV28 and TRBJ2-3): DVKVTQSSRYLVKRTGEKVFLECVQDMDHENMFWYRQDPGLGLRLIYFSYDVKMKEKGDIPEGYSVSREKKERFSLILESASTNQTSMYLCASSQPGQGTDTQYFGPGTRLTVL.

The CDR3 DNA follows: TGTGCCAGTAGGATTCAGGGGGCTCCTGGGGCCAACGTCCTGACTTTC. Translating gives CASRIQGAPGANVLTF. The chain recombines TRBV19 with TRBJ2-6, with 8 nucleotides matching TRBD1. The CDR3 is made up of 16 amino acids. The V gene's germline CDR1 is LNHDA and CDR2 SQIVND (reference sequence). The J segment lost 2 bases and the V segment lost 6 bases, leaving 6 bases of the junction unmatched.

This clone was seen only a few times. This chain uses TRBV20-1 with TRBJ1-1; D might be TRBD1 (5 bases). The germline V and J ends were trimmed by 7 bases and 1 base, with 7 bases remaining between them. CDR3 length: 11 amino acids. Germline CDR1 reads DFQATT; CDR2 reads SNEGSKA (reference sequence). The CDR3: CSGGENTEAFF. The DNA for the CDR3 is TGCAGTGGGGGCGAGAACACTGAAGCTTTCTTT.

A word on this clone: Relative to the germline gene, one junction end is altered; a read error may explain this. The J gene is TRBJ2-7, the V gene TRBV7-9; D call uncertain. The germline gives CDR1 SEHNR, CDR2 FQNEAQ (reference sequence). This CDR3 has 14 residues. The CDR3 DNA reads TGTTCCAGCAGCTTAGCCAGCGACCTCTACGAGCAGTACTTC. Protein: CSSSLASDLYEQYF.

The chain employs TRBV4-3 and TRBJ2-5, with 7 bases that match TRBD1. Per germline, CDR1 LGHNA and CDR2 YSLEER. After removal of 3 bases from V and 5 bases from J, the junction contained 9 bases not matched to a gene. The CDR3 totals 15 residues. The CDR3, as DNA: TGCGCCAGCAGCCAGTTGACAGGGCTGGGGGAGACCCAGTACTTC. It translates to CASSQLTGLGETQYF.

V gene TRBV9 combines with J gene TRBJ1-3; 7 bases line up with TRBD1. This CDR3 comprises 16 residues. The trim removed 0 bases at V and 0 bases at J, leaving 3 bases unmatched. The germline gives CDR1 SGDLS, CDR2 YYNGEE. CDR3 region: CASSVVGGSSGNTIYF. The CDR3 DNA reads TGTGCCAGCAGCGTAGTAGGGGGCTCCTCTGGAAACACCATATATTTT. Full variable domain (rest looked up from reference TRBV9 and TRBJ1-3): DSGVTQTPKHLITATGQRVTLRCSPRSGDLSVYWYQQSLDQGLQFLIQYYNGEERAKGNILERFSAQQFPDLHSELNLSSLELGDSALYFCASSVVGGSSGNTIYFGEGSWLTVV.

The chain links TRBV18 to TRBJ2-2, with D maybe TRBD1 (6 bases). Per germline, CDR1 KGHSH and CDR2 LQKENI. V dropped 0 bases and J dropped 5 bases, with 13 bases sitting between them. CDR3 length: 16 amino acids. CDR3 in DNA: TGTGCCAGCTCACCACCACAGGGTCGGACGACCGGGGAGCTGTTTTTT. Its translation: CASSPPQGRTTGELFF.

The chain employs TRBV4-1 and TRBJ1-1; D is possibly TRBD1 (5 bases). The ends were cut back, 0 bases at V and 7 bases at J, with 15 bases in the middle. This CDR3 comprises 15 residues. The V gene's germline CDR1 is MGHRA and CDR2 YSYEKL. The CDR3 nucleotides read TGCGCCAGCAGCCAAGACTTCACCCCAGGGTTTGAAGCTTTCTTT. This gives the protein CASSQDFTPGFEAFF.

As DNA, the CDR3 is TGTGCCAGTAGTCTCAGATTTGGGCCGGGACAGGAGCTCCGAGGCAACTATGGCTACACCTTC. Translation: CASSLRFGPGQELRGNYGYTF. The rearrangement links TRBV19 to TRBJ1-2; the match to TRBD1 covers 8 bases. V shed 5 bases, J shed 2 bases, and the junction held 25 bases outside the gene matches. CDR1 is LNHDA and CDR2 is SQIVND in the germline V gene (reference sequence). This CDR3 contains 21 residues.

This clone was picked up one time. The chain carries TRBV7-3 and TRBJ1-5, with no clear D. The ends were cut back, 5 bases at V and 2 bases at J, with 13 bases in the middle. The germline CDR1 and CDR2 sequences are SGHTA and FQGTGA. The CDR3 is 15 amino acids. The CDR3 DNA sequence: TGTGCCAGCAGCCCTACGCGGGCTGGCAATCAGCCCCAGCATTTT. Translating it yields CASSPTRAGNQPQHF.

The J gene is TRBJ1-2, the V gene TRBV2; 8 nucleotides align to TRBD1. Germline CDR1 SNHLY, CDR2 FYNNEI. V gave up 3 bases and J gave up 6 bases; unmatched junction bases: 6. The CDR3 length is 14 residues. Here the CDR3 DNA reads TGTGCCAGCAGTGATGGCAGGGGGCCACATGGCTACACCTTC. It encodes CASSDGRGPHGYTF.

J is TRBJ2-3 and V is TRBV7-3; the D gene is possibly TRBD1 (6 bases). This CDR3 region has 16 residues. Germline V CDR1 and CDR2: SGHTA, FQGTGA. V was cut by 1 base and J by 4 bases, with 15 bases left in between. The CDR3 protein is CASSLMGPGEPDTQYF. DNA of the CDR3: TGTGCCAGCAGCTTAATGGGCCCAGGGGAGCCAGATACGCAGTATTTT.

The chain recombines TRBV30 with TRBJ2-7; 8 positions agree with TRBD1. CDR1 and CDR2 (germline): GTSNPN, SVGIG (reference sequence). Trimming took 5 bases from V and 0 from J; bases not matched to a gene: 6. This CDR3 region has 14 residues. The CDR3 region is CAWVSGQGSYEQYF. The CDR3, as DNA: TGTGCCTGGGTGTCCGGACAGGGCTCCTACGAGCAGTACTTC.

The rearrangement links TRBV28 to TRBJ2-1; D gene uncertain. CDR3 length equals 13 residues. V gave up 2 bases and J gave up 13 bases, with 15 bases separating them. The germline V gene has CDR1 MDHEN and CDR2 SYDVKM. In DNA, the CDR3 is TGTGCCAGCAGTTTAACTTCCAAACCATCCCAGTTCTTC. This sequence encodes CASSLTSKPSQFF.

V is TRBV6-5 and J is TRBJ2-3, with TRBD2 matching over 12 bases. Trimming removed 6 bases from V and 5 bases from J; junction bases left unmatched: 6. CDR3 length: 15 residues. The germline V gene has CDR1 MNHEY and CDR2 SVGAGI. The CDR3 DNA reads TGTGCCAGCAGGATACTAGCGGGAGGACTAGATACGCAGTATTTT. Encoded protein: CASRILAGGLDTQYF.

The chain links TRBV6-6 to TRBJ2-1; no reliable D call. Germline assignment: CDR1 MNHNY and CDR2 SVGAGI (reference sequence). V was cut by 1 base and J by 5 bases, with 9 bases left in between. The CDR3 has 14 residues. CDR3 nucleotides: TGTGCCAGCAGTTACTTGATCCCTAACAATGAGCAGTTCTTC. Its translation: CASSYLIPNNEQFF.

This clone appeared a few times. The V and J genes are TRBV6-1 and TRBJ1-1; 9 bases map to TRBD1. With 4 bases clipped from V and 7 bases from J, the junction kept 13 bases outside the gene matches. The CDR3 contains 16 residues. Germline CDR1 is MNHNS and CDR2 is SASEGT. CDR3 sequence: CASSAAGTGFRGEAFF. The CDR3 DNA is TGTGCCAGCAGTGCCGCCGGGACAGGGTTCCGGGGTGAAGCTTTCTTT.

This clone was seen only once. This chain links TRBV5-4 with TRBJ1-1; D not resolved. V was trimmed by 0 bases and J by 0 bases, leaving 9 bases between them. Germline assignment: CDR1 SGHNT and CDR2 YYREEE (reference sequence). This CDR3 has 15 residues. CDR3: CASSLASDMNTEAFF. The CDR3 coding sequence is TGTGCCAGCAGCTTGGCGTCAGACATGAACACTGAAGCTTTCTTT. Variable domain in full (rest from reference TRBV5-4 and TRBJ1-1): ETGVTQSPTHLIKTRGQQVTLRCSSQSGHNTVSWYQQALGQGPQFIFQYYREEENGRGNFPPRFSGLQFPNYSSELNVNALELDDSALYLCASSLASDMNTEAFFGQGTRLTVV.

This sequence joins TRBV27 and TRBJ2-1; TRBD2 agrees at 9 bases. With V trimmed by 0 bases and J by 7 bases, 7 bases remained unmatched. The V gene's germline CDR1 is MNHEY and CDR2 SMNVEV (reference sequence). This CDR3 spans 16 amino acids. DNA of the CDR3: TGTGCCAGCAGTTTATCGGCGACTAGCGGATGGAATGAGCAGTTCTTC. As protein: CASSLSATSGWNEQFF.